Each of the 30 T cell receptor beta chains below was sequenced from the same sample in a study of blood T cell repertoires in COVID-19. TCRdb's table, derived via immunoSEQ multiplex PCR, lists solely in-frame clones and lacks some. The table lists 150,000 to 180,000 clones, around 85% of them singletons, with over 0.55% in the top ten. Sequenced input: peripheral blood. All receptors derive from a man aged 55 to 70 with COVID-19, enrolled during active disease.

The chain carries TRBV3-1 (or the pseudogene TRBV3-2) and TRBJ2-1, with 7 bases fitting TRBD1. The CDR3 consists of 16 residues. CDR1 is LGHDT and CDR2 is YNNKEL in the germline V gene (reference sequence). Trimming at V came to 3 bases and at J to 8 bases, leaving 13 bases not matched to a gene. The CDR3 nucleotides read TGTGCCAGCAGCCATATAAGGACAGGCCTGGTGGATGAGCAGTTCTTC. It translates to CASSHIRTGLVDEQFF.

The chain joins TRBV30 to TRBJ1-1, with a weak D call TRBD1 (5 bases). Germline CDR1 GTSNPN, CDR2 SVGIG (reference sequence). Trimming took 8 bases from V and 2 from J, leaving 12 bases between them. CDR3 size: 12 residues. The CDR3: CAGRTGNTEAFF. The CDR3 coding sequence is TGTGCCGGAAGAACAGGAAACACTGAAGCTTTCTTT. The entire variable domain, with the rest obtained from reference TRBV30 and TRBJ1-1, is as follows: SQTIHQWPATLVQPVGSPLSLECTVEGTSNPNLYWYRQAAGRGLQLLFYSVGIGQISSEVPQNLSASRPQDRQFILSSKKLLLSDSGFYLCAGRTGNTEAFFGQGTRLTVV.

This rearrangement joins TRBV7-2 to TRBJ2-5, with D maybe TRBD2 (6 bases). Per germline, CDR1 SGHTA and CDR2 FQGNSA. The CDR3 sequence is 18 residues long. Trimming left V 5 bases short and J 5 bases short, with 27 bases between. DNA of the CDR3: TGTGCCAGCAGCACCTCTGGACTAAGAGGAGGGCCGGGGGAGACCCAGTACTTC. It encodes CASSTSGLRGGPGETQYF.

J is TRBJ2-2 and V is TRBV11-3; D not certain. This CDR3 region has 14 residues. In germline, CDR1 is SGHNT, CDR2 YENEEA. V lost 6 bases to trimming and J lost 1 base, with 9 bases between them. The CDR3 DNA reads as TGTGCCAGCAGTACTCGTGGGAACACCGGGGAGCTGTTTTTT. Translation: CASSTRGNTGELFF.

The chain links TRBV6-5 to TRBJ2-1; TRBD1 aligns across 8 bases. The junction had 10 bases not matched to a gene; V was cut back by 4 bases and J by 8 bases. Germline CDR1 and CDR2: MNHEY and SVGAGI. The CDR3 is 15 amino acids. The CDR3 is CASSSPRTGNDEQFF. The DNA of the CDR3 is TGTGCCAGCAGTTCACCCCGGACAGGGAACGATGAGCAGTTCTTC.

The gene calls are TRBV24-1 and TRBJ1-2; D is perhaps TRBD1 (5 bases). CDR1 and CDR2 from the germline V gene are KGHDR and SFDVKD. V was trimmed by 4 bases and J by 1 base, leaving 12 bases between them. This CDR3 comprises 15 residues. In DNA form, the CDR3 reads TGTGCCACCAGTGACCCAGGGCCCGTTAACTATGGCTACACCTTC. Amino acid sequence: CATSDPGPVNYGYTF.

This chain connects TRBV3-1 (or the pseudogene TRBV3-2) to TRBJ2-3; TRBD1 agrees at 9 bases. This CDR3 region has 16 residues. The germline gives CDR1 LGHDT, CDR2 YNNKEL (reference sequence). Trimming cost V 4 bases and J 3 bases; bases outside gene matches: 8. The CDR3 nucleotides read TGTGCCAGCAGCCCACGGGACAGGGATCGAACAGATACGCAGTATTTT. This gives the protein CASSPRDRDRTDTQYF.

The CDR3 sequence: CASSLPGTTYATSTDTQYF. In DNA, the CDR3 is TGTGCCAGCAGTCTCCCCGGGACTACCTACGCTACTAGCACAGATACGCAGTATTTT. The chain is built from TRBV28 and TRBJ2-3, with 7 bases that match TRBD2. This CDR3 has 19 amino acids. Germline assignment: CDR1 MDHEN and CDR2 SYDVKM. J was trimmed by 0 bases and V by 5 bases; bases with no gene match: 17. Full variable domain (remainder filled in from reference TRBV28 and TRBJ2-3): DVKVTQSSRYLVKRTGEKVFLECVQDMDHENMFWYRQDPGLGLRLIYFSYDVKMKEKGDIPEGYSVSREKKERFSLILESASTNQTSMYLCASSLPGTTYATSTDTQYFGPGTRLTVL.

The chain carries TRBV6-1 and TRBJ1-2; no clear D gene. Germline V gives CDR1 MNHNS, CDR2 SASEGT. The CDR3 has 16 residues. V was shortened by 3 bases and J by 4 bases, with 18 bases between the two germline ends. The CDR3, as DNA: TGTGCCAGCAGTGATCCTTCGGGCAGAGGGAGCTATGGCTACACCTTC. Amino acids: CASSDPSGRGSYGYTF.

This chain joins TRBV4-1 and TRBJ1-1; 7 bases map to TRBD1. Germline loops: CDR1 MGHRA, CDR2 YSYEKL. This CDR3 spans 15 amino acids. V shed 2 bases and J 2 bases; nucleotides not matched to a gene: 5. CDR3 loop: CASSQTGQSNTEAFF. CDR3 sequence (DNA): TGCGCCAGCAGCCAAACGGGACAGAGCAACACTGAAGCTTTCTTT.

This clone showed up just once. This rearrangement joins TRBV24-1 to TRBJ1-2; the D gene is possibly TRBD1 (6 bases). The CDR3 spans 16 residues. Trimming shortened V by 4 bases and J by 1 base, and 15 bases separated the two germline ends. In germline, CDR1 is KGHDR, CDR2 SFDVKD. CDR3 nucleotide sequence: TGTGCCACCAGTGAAGCAGGGGTGCTCTTTAACTATGGCTACACCTTC. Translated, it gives CATSEAGVLFNYGYTF.

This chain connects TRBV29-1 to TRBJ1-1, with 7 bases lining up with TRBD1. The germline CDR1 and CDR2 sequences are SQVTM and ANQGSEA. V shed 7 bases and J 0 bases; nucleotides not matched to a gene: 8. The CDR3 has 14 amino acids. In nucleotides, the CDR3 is TGCAGCGGGAATCCGGGACAGATGAACACTGAAGCTTTCTTT. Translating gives CSGNPGQMNTEAFF.

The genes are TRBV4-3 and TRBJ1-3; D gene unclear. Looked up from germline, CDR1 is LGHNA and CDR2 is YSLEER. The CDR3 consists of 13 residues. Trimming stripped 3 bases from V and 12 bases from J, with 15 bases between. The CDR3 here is CASSHDPGLGIYF. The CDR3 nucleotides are TGCGCCAGCAGCCACGACCCGGGTTTGGGCATATATTTT.

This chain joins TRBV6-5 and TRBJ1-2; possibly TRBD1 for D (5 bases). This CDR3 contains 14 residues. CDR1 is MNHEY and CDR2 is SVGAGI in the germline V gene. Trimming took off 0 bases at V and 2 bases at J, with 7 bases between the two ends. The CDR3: CASSYSTVNYGYTF. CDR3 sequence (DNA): TGTGCCAGCAGTTACTCGACAGTAAACTATGGCTACACCTTC.

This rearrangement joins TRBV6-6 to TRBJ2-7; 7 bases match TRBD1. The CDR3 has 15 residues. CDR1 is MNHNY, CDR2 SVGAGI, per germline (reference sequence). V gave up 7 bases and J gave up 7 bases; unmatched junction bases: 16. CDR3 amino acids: CASTQGYRGPLEQYF. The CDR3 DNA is TGTGCCAGCACCCAAGGGTACAGGGGCCCTTTGGAGCAGTACTTC.

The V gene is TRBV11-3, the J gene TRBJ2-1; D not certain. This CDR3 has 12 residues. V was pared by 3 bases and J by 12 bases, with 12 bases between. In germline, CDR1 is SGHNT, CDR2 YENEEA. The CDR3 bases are TGTGCCAGCAGCTTCCAGGCCTATGTGCAGTTCTTC. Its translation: CASSFQAYVQFF.

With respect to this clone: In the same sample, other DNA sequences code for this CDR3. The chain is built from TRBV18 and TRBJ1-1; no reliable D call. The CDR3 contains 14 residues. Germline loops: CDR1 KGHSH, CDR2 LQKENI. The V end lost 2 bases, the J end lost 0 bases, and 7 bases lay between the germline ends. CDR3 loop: CASSPKTLNTEAFF. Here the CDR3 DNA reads TGTGCCAGCTCACCAAAGACTCTGAACACTGAAGCTTTCTTT.

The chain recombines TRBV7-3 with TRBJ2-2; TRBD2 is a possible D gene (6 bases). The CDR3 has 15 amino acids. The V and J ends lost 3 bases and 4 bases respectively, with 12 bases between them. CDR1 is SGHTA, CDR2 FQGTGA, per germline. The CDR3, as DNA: TGTGCCAGCAGCTTGGACCACGGGGGCACCGGGGAGCTGTTTTTT. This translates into CASSLDHGGTGELFF.

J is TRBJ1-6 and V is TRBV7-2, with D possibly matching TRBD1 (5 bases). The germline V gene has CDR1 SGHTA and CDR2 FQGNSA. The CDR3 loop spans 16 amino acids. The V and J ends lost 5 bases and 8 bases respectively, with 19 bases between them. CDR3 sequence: CASSTPGGSGDSPLHF. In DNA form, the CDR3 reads TGTGCCAGCAGCACCCCGGGGGGGAGCGGTGATTCACCCCTCCACTTT. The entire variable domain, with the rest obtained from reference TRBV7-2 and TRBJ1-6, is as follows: GAGVSQSPSNKVTEKGKDVELRCDPISGHTALYWYRQSLGQGLEFLIYFQGNSAPDKSGLPSDRFSAERTGGSVSTLTIQRTQQEDSAVYLCASSTPGGSGDSPLHFGNGTRLTVT.

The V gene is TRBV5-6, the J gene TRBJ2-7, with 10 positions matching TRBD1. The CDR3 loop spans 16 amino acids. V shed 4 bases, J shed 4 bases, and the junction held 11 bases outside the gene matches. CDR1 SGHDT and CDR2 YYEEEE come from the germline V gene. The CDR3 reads CASSPGQGVKVYEQYF. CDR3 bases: TGTGCCAGCAGCCCCGGACAGGGGGTTAAGGTATACGAGCAGTACTTC.

CDR3 region: CASWRRGLRNGYTF. For the CDR3, the DNA is TGTGCCAGTTGGAGACGAGGACTAAGAAATGGCTACACCTTC. This chain joins TRBV28 and TRBJ1-2; D is unresolved. The CDR3 is 14 residues long. Germline CDR1 MDHEN, CDR2 SYDVKM. The ends were cut back, 9 bases at V and 6 bases at J, with 20 bases in the middle.

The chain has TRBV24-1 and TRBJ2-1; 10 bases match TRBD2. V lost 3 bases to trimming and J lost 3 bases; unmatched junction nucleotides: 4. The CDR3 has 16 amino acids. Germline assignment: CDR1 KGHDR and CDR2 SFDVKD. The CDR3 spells CATSDLSGGNYNEQFF. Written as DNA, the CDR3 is TGTGCCACCAGTGATCTTAGCGGGGGGAACTACAATGAGCAGTTCTTC.

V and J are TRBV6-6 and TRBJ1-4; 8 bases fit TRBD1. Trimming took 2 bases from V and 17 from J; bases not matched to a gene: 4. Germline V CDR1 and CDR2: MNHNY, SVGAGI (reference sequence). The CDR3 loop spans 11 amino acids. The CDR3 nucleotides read TGTGCCAGCAGTTACCAGGGGGCCTCTTTTTTT. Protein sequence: CASSYQGASFF.

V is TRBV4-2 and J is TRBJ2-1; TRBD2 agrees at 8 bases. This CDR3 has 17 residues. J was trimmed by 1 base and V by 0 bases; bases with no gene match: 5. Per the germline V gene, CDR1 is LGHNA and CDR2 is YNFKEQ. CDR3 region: CASSQDRAGGSYNEQFF. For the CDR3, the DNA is TGTGCCAGCAGCCAAGACCGTGCGGGGGGTTCCTACAATGAGCAGTTCTTC.

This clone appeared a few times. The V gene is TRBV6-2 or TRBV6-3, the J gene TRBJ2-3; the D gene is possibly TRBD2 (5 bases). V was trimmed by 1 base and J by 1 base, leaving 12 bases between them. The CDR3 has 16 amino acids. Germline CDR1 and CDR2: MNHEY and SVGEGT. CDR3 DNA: TGTGCCAGCAGTTACTGGCGGGCGATCGGCACAGATACGCAGTATTTT. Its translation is CASSYWRAIGTDTQYF.

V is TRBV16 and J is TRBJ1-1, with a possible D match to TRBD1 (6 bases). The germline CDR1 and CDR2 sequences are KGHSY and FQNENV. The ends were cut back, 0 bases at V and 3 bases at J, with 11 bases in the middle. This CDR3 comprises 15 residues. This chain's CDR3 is CASSQSAGAHTEAFF. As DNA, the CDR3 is TGTGCCAGCAGCCAATCTGCGGGGGCGCACACTGAAGCTTTCTTT.

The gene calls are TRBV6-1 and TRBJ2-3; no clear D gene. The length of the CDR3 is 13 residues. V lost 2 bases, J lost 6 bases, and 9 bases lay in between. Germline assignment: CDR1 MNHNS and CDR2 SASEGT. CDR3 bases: TGTGCCAGCAGTGAACTAGTTACTGATACGCAGTATTTT. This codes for CASSELVTDTQYF.

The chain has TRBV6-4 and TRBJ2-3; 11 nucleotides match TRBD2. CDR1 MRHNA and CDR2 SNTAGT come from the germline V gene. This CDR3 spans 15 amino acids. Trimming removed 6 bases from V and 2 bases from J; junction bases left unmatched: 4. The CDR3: CASRMTSGNTDTQYF. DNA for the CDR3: TGTGCCAGCAGGATGACTAGCGGGAACACAGATACGCAGTATTTT.

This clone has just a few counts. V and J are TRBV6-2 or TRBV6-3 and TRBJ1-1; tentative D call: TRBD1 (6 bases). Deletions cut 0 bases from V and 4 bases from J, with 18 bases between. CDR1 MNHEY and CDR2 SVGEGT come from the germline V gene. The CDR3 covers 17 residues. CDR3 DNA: TGTGCCAGCAGTTACTCGATTACACAGGACAGATTCACTGAAGCTTTCTTT. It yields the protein CASSYSITQDRFTEAFF.

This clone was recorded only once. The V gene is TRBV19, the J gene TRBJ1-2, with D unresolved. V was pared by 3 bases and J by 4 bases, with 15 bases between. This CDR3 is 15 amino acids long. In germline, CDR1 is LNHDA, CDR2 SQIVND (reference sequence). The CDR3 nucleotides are TGTGCCAGTAGTATTATGATCGTGGAGGGCTATGGCTACACCTTC. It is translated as CASSIMIVEGYGYTF.